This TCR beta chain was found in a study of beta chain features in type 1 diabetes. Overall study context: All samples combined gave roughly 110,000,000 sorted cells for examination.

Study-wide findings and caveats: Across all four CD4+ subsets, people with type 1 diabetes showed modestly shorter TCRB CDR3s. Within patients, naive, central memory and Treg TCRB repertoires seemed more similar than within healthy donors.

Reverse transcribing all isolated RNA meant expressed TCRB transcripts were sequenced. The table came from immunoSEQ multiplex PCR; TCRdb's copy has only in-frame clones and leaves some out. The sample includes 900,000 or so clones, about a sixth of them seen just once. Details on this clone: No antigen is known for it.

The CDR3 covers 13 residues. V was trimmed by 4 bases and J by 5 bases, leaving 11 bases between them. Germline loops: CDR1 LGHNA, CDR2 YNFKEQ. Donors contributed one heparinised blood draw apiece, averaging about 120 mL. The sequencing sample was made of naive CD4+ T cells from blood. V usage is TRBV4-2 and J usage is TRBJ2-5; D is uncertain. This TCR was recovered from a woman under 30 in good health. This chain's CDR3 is CASSPRTGETQYF. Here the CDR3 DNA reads TGTGCCAGCAGCCCCCGAACCGGGGAGACCCAGTACTTC.